The entry that follows covers one T cell receptor beta chain sequence. The target antigen is unknown. This sample is drawn from a study of cytomegalovirus exposure and HLA in healthy donors. Broader study findings: In an earlier analysis, most TCR beta V segments were productive about 87% or about 30% of the time.

This CDR3 is built from 14 residues. Trimming removed 2 bases at V and 3 bases at J, with 5 bases between. Per the germline V gene, CDR1 is MGHRA and CDR2 is YSYEKL. The PCR made use of 60 Vbeta and 13 Jbeta primers. This table comes from immunoSEQ multiplex PCR, and its TCRdb copy is limited to in-frame clones, with some not included. The sample yields about 200,000 clones, roughly four fifths seen once. Input material: PBMCs. The receptor's source is a boy aged 2 to 9 in good health and CMV-seronegative. V is TRBV4-1 and J is TRBJ2-6, with D uncertain. CDR3 protein: CASSQRGGANVLTF. The DNA for the CDR3 is TGCGCCAGCAGCCAACGAGGTGGGGCCAACGTCCTGACTTTC.